This TCR beta chain was recorded in a study of early T cells in non-severe SARS-CoV-2 infection. TCRdb analysed the 5' RACE reads with MiXCR anew, one entry per CDR3 protein. The table shows 45,000 to 55,000 distinct CDR3 sequences, with 11% occurring only once. Germline CDR1 reads LNHDA; CDR2 reads SQIVND (reference sequence). The V end lost 10 bases, the J end lost 0 bases, and 12 bases lay between the germline ends. The CDR3 runs to 14 residues. V is TRBV19 and J is TRBJ2-2, with D possibly TRBD1 on 5 matching bases. Sequenced: whole blood. This clonotype originated in an adult who was a healthcare worker with PCR-confirmed SARS-CoV-2 infection or an uninfected control (not recorded which). CDR3 region: CATTDMANTGELFF. DNA for the CDR3: TGTGCCACCACGGACATGGCGAACACCGGGGAGCTGTTTTTT.